These 22 T cell receptor beta chains were sequenced from one sample in a study of graft-versus-host responses after intestinal transplantation. Produced via immunoSEQ multiplex PCR; TCRdb's table is partial and in-frame only. The top ten hold about 5.5% of the sample, which has roughly 46,000 clones, 80% to 95% seen once. The source material was PBMCs, sampled more than 750 days after a first intestinal transplant, on the day of a second. The source is a human patient who received an intestinal transplant, so some T cells may come from the graft donor.

The rearrangement links TRBV7-3 to TRBJ2-1; 8 nucleotides match TRBD2. In germline, CDR1 is SGHTA, CDR2 FQGTGA. With V trimmed by 2 bases and J by 2 bases, 11 bases remained unmatched. This CDR3 comprises 18 residues. CDR3 nucleotides: TGTGCCAGCAGCTTAGGTCATCCGGCGGGACTAGCCTACAATGAGCAGTTCTTC. Translating gives CASSLGHPAGLAYNEQFF.

V and J are TRBV30 and TRBJ2-5; D is perhaps TRBD2 (5 bases). Germline V gene data show CDR1 as GTSNPN and CDR2 as SVGIG (reference sequence). This CDR3 spans 12 amino acids. The ends were cut back, 1 base at V and 4 bases at J, with 7 bases in the middle. CDR3 region: CAWSASPETQYF. In DNA form, the CDR3 reads TGTGCCTGGAGTGCTAGCCCAGAGACCCAGTACTTC.

J is TRBJ1-3 and V is TRBV18; TRBD1 is a possible D gene (5 bases). The germline V gene has CDR1 KGHSH and CDR2 LQKENI. Trimming pared 5 bases from V and 0 bases from J, leaving 20 bases between. The CDR3 runs to 18 residues. The CDR3 region is CASSALAYTDSSGNTIYF. The CDR3 DNA sequence: TGTGCCAGCTCAGCGCTGGCATATACTGACAGCTCTGGAAACACCATATATTTT.

The rearrangement joins TRBV5-1 to TRBJ1-2, with unresolved D. The CDR3 is made up of 11 amino acids. Between the trimmed V and J ends, which lost 5 bases and 8 bases, there was a span of 10 bases. The germline CDR1 and CDR2 sequences are SGHRS and YFSETQ. The CDR3 DNA reads TGCGCCAGCAGTGGTGGGGAGGGCTACACCTTC. Protein sequence: CASSGGEGYTF.

The CDR3 nucleotides read TGTGCCAGTATCCACCCCGGAGGGCGTAACTATGGCTACACCTTC. It translates to CASIHPGGRNYGYTF. The J gene is TRBJ1-2, the V gene TRBV19, with D uncertain. The CDR3 length is 15 residues. Germline V gene sequence: CDR1 LNHDA, CDR2 SQIVND (reference sequence). Trimming left V 7 bases short and J 1 base short, with 16 bases between.

This clone occurred a few times. V is TRBV19 and J is TRBJ2-7, with TRBD1 matching 7 bases. With 6 bases clipped from V and 2 bases from J, the junction kept 7 bases outside the gene matches. The CDR3 is 14 amino acids. The germline gives CDR1 LNHDA, CDR2 SQIVND (reference sequence). For the CDR3, the DNA is TGTGCCAGTAGGAAGGGGGCGAGCACCTACGAGCAGTACTTC. Encoded protein: CASRKGASTYEQYF.

This clone was observed a few times. V usage is TRBV6-4 and J usage is TRBJ2-2; TRBD1 matches 9 bases. The CDR3 covers 14 residues. The V and J ends lost 4 bases and 3 bases, in that order; junction bases with no gene match: 0. CDR1 and CDR2 from the germline V gene are MRHNA and SNTAGT. As DNA, the CDR3 is TGTGCCAGCAGTGGGACAGGGGACACCGGGGAGCTGTTTTTT. Translated: CASSGTGDTGELFF.

The chain employs TRBV28 and TRBJ1-2; D not certain. This CDR3 is 13 amino acids long. CDR1 is MDHEN, CDR2 SYDVKM, per germline. V lost 1 base and J lost 4, with 7 bases in between. CDR3: CASSLSSRYGYTF. CDR3 bases: TGTGCCAGCAGTTTATCCAGCCGCTATGGCTACACCTTC.

This chain links TRBV6-5 with TRBJ2-1; D call uncertain. V lost 2 bases and J lost 6, with 8 bases in between. Germline V gene data show CDR1 as MNHEY and CDR2 as SVGAGI. The CDR3 is made up of 13 amino acids. CDR3 sequence reads: CASSYMSINEQFF. The CDR3 bases are TGTGCCAGCAGTTACATGTCGATCAATGAGCAGTTCTTC.

The chain couples TRBV10-1 to TRBJ1-1; D may be TRBD1 (6 bases). This CDR3 region has 14 residues. Germline values: CDR1 WNHNN, CDR2 SYGVQD (reference sequence). With 11 bases removed from V and 1 base from J, the gap between germline ends came to 17 bases. Here the CDR3 reads CAREGGAENTEAFF. CDR3 DNA: TGCGCCCGCGAGGGGGGCGCAGAGAACACTGAAGCTTTCTTT.

The chain couples TRBV9 to TRBJ1-1, with 7 bases that match TRBD1. Germline V CDR1 and CDR2: SGDLS, YYNGEE. V lost 4 bases, J lost 6 bases, and 12 bases stayed unmatched. The CDR3 sequence is 15 residues long. The CDR3 coding sequence is TGTGCCAGCAGCACCTCCGGGACAGAGAGTTCTGAAGCTTTCTTT. Translated, it gives CASSTSGTESSEAFF.

The chain combines TRBV7-2 with TRBJ2-7; 12 positions match TRBD2. This CDR3 has 17 residues. Germline CDR1 reads SGHTA; CDR2 reads FQGNSA. The V segment lost 5 bases and the J segment 0 bases; nucleotides outside the gene matches: 8. Written as DNA, the CDR3 is TGTGCCAGCAGCACCCGGACTAGCGGGACCGTCTCCTACGAGCAGTACTTC. Amino acids: CASSTRTSGTVSYEQYF. The variable domain in full, completed from reference TRBV7-2 and TRBJ2-7, reads GAGVSQSPSNKVTEKGKDVELRCDPISGHTALYWYRQSLGQGLEFLIYFQGNSAPDKSGLPSDRFSAERTGGSVSTLTIQRTQQEDSAVYLCASSTRTSGTVSYEQYFGPGTRLTVT.

The table lists this clone with a count of one. The chain joins TRBV10-3 to TRBJ1-1; 7 bases are shared with TRBD1. With 4 bases clipped from V and 6 bases from J, the junction kept 5 bases outside the gene matches. The CDR3 spans 13 residues. Germline CDR1 and CDR2: ENHRY and SYGVKD. CDR3 DNA: TGTGCCATCAGTGGGCAGGGGGGCGCTGAAGCTTTCTTT. It codes for CAISGQGGAEAFF.

The genes are TRBV27 and TRBJ2-1; 11 bases agree with TRBD2. The germline V gene has CDR1 MNHEY and CDR2 SMNVEV (reference sequence). V trimming: 4 bases; J trimming: 5 bases; junction bases outside the gene matches: 10. CDR3 length: 17 amino acids. This CDR3 reads CASSSLTLAGVHNEQFF. CDR3 nucleotides: TGTGCCAGCAGTTCCTTAACACTAGCGGGAGTCCACAATGAGCAGTTCTTC.

The chain is built from TRBV7-9 and TRBJ2-5; no definite D call. CDR3 size: 11 residues. Germline V CDR1 and CDR2: SEHNR, FQNEAQ (reference sequence). V dropped 6 bases and J dropped 5 bases, with 7 bases sitting between them. The CDR3 bases are TGTGCCAGCAGATCTGGGGAGACCCAGTACTTC. Its protein product is CASRSGETQYF.

This chain uses TRBV5-5 with TRBJ2-1; D possibly corresponds to TRBD2 (6 bases). Trimming shortened V by 3 bases and J by 4 bases, and 11 bases separated the two germline ends. Germline-derived CDR1 and CDR2 are SGHKS and YYEKEE (reference sequence). CDR3 length: 14 amino acids. The CDR3 coding sequence is TGTGCCAGCAGCTGGCCTAGCGCATACAATGAGCAGTTCTTC. Protein sequence: CASSWPSAYNEQFF.

The chain couples TRBV25-1 to TRBJ2-1; 8 bases map to TRBD1. Germline lookup yields CDR1 MGHDK and CDR2 SYGVNS. The junction had 20 bases not matched to a gene; V was cut back by 7 bases and J by 9 bases. This CDR3 contains 17 residues. For the CDR3, the DNA is TGTGCCAGCACCGCGCCCCCCGGGACAGGACCCAAAAGTGAGCAGTTCTTC. Translated: CASTAPPGTGPKSEQFF.

The rearrangement links TRBV7-6 to TRBJ1-1; 7 positions agree with TRBD1. CDR3 length: 14 amino acids. The germline V gene encodes CDR1 SGHVS and CDR2 FNYEAQ. Unmatched junction bases numbered 11, after V lost 2 bases and J lost 11 bases. CDR3 in amino acids: CASSLSGGGSKAFF. Here the CDR3 DNA reads TGTGCCAGCAGCTTATCAGGGGGGGGGAGTAAGGCTTTCTTT.

The chain employs TRBV2 and TRBJ2-5; the match to TRBD2 covers 11 bases. Near its end, the DNA agrees better with TRBJ2-7, so the J call may be wrong. The CDR3 runs 13 residues. CDR1 SNHLY and CDR2 FYNNEI come from the germline V gene. The CDR3 loop is CASELAGDYEQYF. The CDR3 nucleotides read TGTGCCAGCGAACTAGCGGGGGACTACGAGCAGTACTTC.

The rearrangement joins TRBV11-1 to TRBJ2-5; the D is unclear. Germline loops: CDR1 SGHAT, CDR2 FQDESV (reference sequence). Deletions cut 2 bases from V and 2 bases from J, with 6 bases between. This CDR3 is built from 13 residues. CDR3 residues: CASSLQLQETQYF. CDR3 nucleotide sequence: TGTGCCAGCAGCTTACAGCTACAAGAGACCCAGTACTTC.

The chain is built from TRBV7-8 and TRBJ1-5; D unresolved. The V end was cut by 1 base, the J end by 1 base, with 5 bases between. The germline V gene has CDR1 SGHVS and CDR2 FQNEAQ. This CDR3 is built from 14 residues. CDR3 in amino acids: CASSLGPSNQPQHF. Written as DNA, the CDR3 is TGTGCCAGCAGCTTAGGCCCCAGCAATCAGCCCCAGCATTTT.

This chain links TRBV11-2 with TRBJ2-1; 12 bases match TRBD2. This CDR3 comprises 16 residues. Germline V gene sequence: CDR1 SGHAT, CDR2 FQNNGV. Losses at the gene ends were 1 base for V and 8 bases for J; bases not matched to a gene: 6. CDR3 coding DNA: TGTGCCAGCAGCTTAGTCTCTAGCGGGAGGGCAGATGAGCAGTTCTTC. Translated: CASSLVSSGRADEQFF. The complete variable domain, with remaining parts taken from reference TRBV11-2 and TRBJ2-1, reads EAGVAQSPRYKIIEKRQSVAFWCNPISGHATLYWYQQILGQGPKLLIQFQNNGVVDDSQLPKDRFSAERLKGVDSTLKIQPAKLEDSAVYLCASSLVSSGRADEQFFGPGTRLTVL.